The source of this TCR beta chain is a study of T cell responses to AZD1222 COVID-19 vaccine. Turning to the study itself: Researchers grouped second doses given at about 4 or about 12 weeks into one pool.

Study conclusions and caveats: At study baseline, merely a handful of AZD1222 recipients were seropositive. Spike regions recognized by vaccine-associated CD4 TCRs spanned the protein, led by 160-218 and 743-854.

V was shortened by 7 bases and J by 5 bases, with 11 bases between the two germline ends. The CDR3 has 12 residues. Germline CDR1 and CDR2: MDHEN and SYDVKM. Remarks on this clone: Its antigen remains unknown.

The table came from immunoSEQ multiplex PCR; TCRdb's copy has only in-frame clones and leaves some out. The data show around 140,000 clones, roughly 90% seen once. This rearrangement joins TRBV28 to TRBJ2-5, with a weak D call TRBD1 (6 bases). The specimen was peripheral blood, collected on day 0 of AZD1222 vaccination. The receptor comes from an adult in good health. CDR3 coding DNA: TGTGCCAGCAACCCAGGGGTGGAGACCCAGTACTTC. It specifies CASNPGVETQYF.